This T cell receptor delta chain was profiled in a study of γδ T cells in repeated Plasmodium falciparum infection. Study outcomes and limitations: Malian children's Vdelta2-negative repertoires appeared more expanded and less diverse than Australians'.

Flow sorting of PBMC yielded separate Vgamma9/Vdelta2+ and Vdelta2-negative gammadelta T cell populations for bulk repertoire analysis. As concerns this clone: Its specificity is unknown. With only one base between it and a far larger clone, this is likely a read error. This specimen includes other DNA sequences encoding the same CDR3.

TCRdb called clones anew from the multiplex PCR reads with CATT. The sample yields some 100,000 delta-chain clones, roughly 1.4% seen once. The CDR3 runs to 23 residues. In germline, CDR1 is TSWWSYY, CDR2 QGS. V was pared by 3 bases and J by 3 bases, with 25 bases of the junction left unmatched. This TCR derives from a pool of human donors (malaria-infected and uninfected, not separated). The gene calls are TRDV1 and TRDJ1; 13 positions agree with TRDD3. The sample was gamma-delta T cells from blood. This CDR3 is CALGEPNTPGNYWGIRHADKLIF. The CDR3 DNA sequence: TGTGCTCTTGGGGAGCCAAATACTCCCGGCAATTACTGGGGGATACGGCATGCCGATAAACTCATCTTT.